The 24 T cell receptor beta chains below all came from one sample that was sequenced in a study of cytomegalovirus exposure and HLA in healthy donors. TCRdb keeps only in-frame clones here, not all; method: immunoSEQ multiplex PCR. This sample has over 150,000 clones; 85% occur once, and the top ten carry more than 15%. The sample taken for sequencing was PBMCs. These receptors were obtained from a man aged 18 to 29 in good health and CMV-seropositive.

The chain employs TRBV4-2 and TRBJ1-5; 10 nucleotides align to TRBD1. Trimming cost V 0 bases and J 7 bases; bases outside gene matches: 9. Looked up from germline, CDR1 is LGHNA and CDR2 is YNFKEQ. This CDR3 contains 17 residues. In nucleotides, the CDR3 is TGTGCCAGCAGCCAAGACCCGACAGGGGGCGCCGGGCAGCCCCAGCATTTT. Its translation: CASSQDPTGGAGQPQHF.

This clone was observed a handful of times. V and J are TRBV9 and TRBJ2-7; 10 positions match TRBD2. Germline assignment: CDR1 SGDLS and CDR2 YYNGEE. J was trimmed by 5 bases and V by 7 bases; bases with no gene match: 9. CDR3 size: 14 residues. Here the CDR3 DNA reads TGTGCCAGCTCCTTTAGCGGGGGGCAGGACGAGCAGTACTTC. The encoded protein is CASSFSGGQDEQYF. Filled out from reference TRBV9 and TRBJ2-7, the complete variable domain reads DSGVTQTPKHLITATGQRVTLRCSPRSGDLSVYWYQQSLDQGLQFLIQYYNGEERAKGNILERFSAQQFPDLHSELNLSSLELGDSALYFCASSFSGGQDEQYFGPGTRLTVT.

The chain joins TRBV6-6 to TRBJ2-7, with D possibly matching TRBD1 (6 bases). Germline loops: CDR1 MNHNY, CDR2 SVGAGI (reference sequence). The V and J ends lost 6 bases and 1 base respectively, with 13 bases between them. The CDR3 is 14 residues long. Here the CDR3 reads CASRLQGPSYEQYF. DNA of the CDR3: TGTGCCAGCAGGCTCCAGGGGCCGTCCTACGAGCAGTACTTC.

The chain uses TRBV27 and TRBJ2-5, with D possibly being TRBD2 (6 bases). The V gene lost 4 bases and the J gene lost 7 bases, with 13 bases spanning the gap. Germline V gives CDR1 MNHEY, CDR2 SMNVEV (reference sequence). The CDR3 contains 13 residues. CDR3: CASSSQGGPTQYF. The CDR3 DNA is TGTGCCAGCAGTTCGCAGGGAGGTCCGACCCAGTACTTC.

CDR3 DNA sequence: TGTGCCACTGTCCCGGGAAAGAACACCGGGGAGCTGTTTTTT. This sequence encodes CATVPGKNTGELFF. The chain uses TRBV6-1 and TRBJ2-2, with D maybe TRBD2 (5 bases). Trimming shortened V by 10 bases and J by 1 base, and 13 bases separated the two germline ends. Germline CDR1 and CDR2: MNHNS and SASEGT. This CDR3 region has 14 residues.

This chain connects TRBV13 to TRBJ2-7, with 7 bases lining up with TRBD1. Germline-derived CDR1 and CDR2 are PRHDT and FYEKMQ (reference sequence). This CDR3 has 14 amino acids. V lost 2 bases to trimming and J lost 5 bases; unmatched junction nucleotides: 6. CDR3 loop: CASSLQQGSHEQYF. DNA of the CDR3: TGTGCCAGCAGCTTACAACAGGGGAGCCACGAGCAGTACTTC. The entire variable domain, with the rest obtained from reference TRBV13 and TRBJ2-7, is as follows: AAGVIQSPRHLIKEKRETATLKCYPIPRHDTVYWYQQGPGQDPQFLISFYEKMQSDKGSIPDRFSAQQFSDYHSELNMSSLELGDSALYFCASSLQQGSHEQYFGPGTRLTVT.

This sequence joins TRBV7-9 and TRBJ1-5; D gene ambiguous. Trimming stripped 4 bases from V and 4 bases from J, with 2 bases between. This CDR3 has 11 residues. Germline assignment: CDR1 SEHNR and CDR2 FQNEAQ (reference sequence). As DNA, the CDR3 is TGTGCCAGCAGCTCTAATCAGCCCCAGCATTTT. This sequence encodes CASSSNQPQHF.

The chain couples TRBV27 to TRBJ1-1, with 11 bases matching TRBD1. The CDR3 loop spans 18 amino acids. J lost 3 bases, V lost 4 bases, and 13 bases had no gene match. Germline CDR1 and CDR2: MNHEY and SMNVEV (reference sequence). The CDR3 region is CASSSTLGQGAKDTEAFF. The CDR3 bases are TGTGCCAGCAGTTCGACGCTTGGACAGGGGGCGAAGGACACTGAAGCTTTCTTT.

This clone came up once. This chain connects TRBV4-1 to TRBJ2-3; tentative D call: TRBD1 (5 bases). Trimming took off 4 bases at V and 3 bases at J, with 11 bases between the two ends. CDR1 and CDR2 from the germline V gene are MGHRA and YSYEKL. This CDR3 contains 14 residues. The CDR3 reads CASSRAPGTDTQYF. The CDR3 nucleotides read TGCGCCAGCAGCCGTGCCCCAGGGACAGATACGCAGTATTTT.

The CDR3 sequence: CASSIRDRALAGELFF. The CDR3 coding sequence is TGTGCCAGCAGCATCCGGGACAGGGCTTTAGCCGGGGAGCTGTTTTTT. V is TRBV9 and J is TRBJ2-2; TRBD1 agrees at 9 bases. Germline values: CDR1 SGDLS, CDR2 YYNGEE. This CDR3 spans 16 amino acids. The V gene end was trimmed by 4 bases and the J gene end by 6 bases; junction bases not matched to a gene: 10.

The V and J genes are TRBV5-8 and TRBJ2-7; TRBD2 aligns across 12 bases. Germline V gene data show CDR1 as SGHTS and CDR2 as YDEGEE. The CDR3 covers 16 residues. V lost 2 bases, J lost 3 bases, and 6 bases stayed unmatched. The CDR3 bases are TGTGCCAGCAGCTTTTCTAGCGGGAGGGGTATCTACGAGCAGTACTTC. It is translated as CASSFSSGRGIYEQYF.

The rearrangement links TRBV6-5 to TRBJ1-6, with a possible D match to TRBD1 (6 bases). V was cut by 5 bases and J by 5 bases, with 10 bases left in between. The length of the CDR3 is 14 residues. Germline V gene sequence: CDR1 MNHEY, CDR2 SVGAGI. The DNA of the CDR3 is TGTGCCAGCAGTCCAGGGGCGAATAATTCACCCCTCCACTTT. It translates to CASSPGANNSPLHF.

V and J are TRBV4-1 and TRBJ2-3; 8 bases map to TRBD2. V trimming: 4 bases; J trimming: 4 bases; junction bases outside the gene matches: 4. Per the germline V gene, CDR1 is MGHRA and CDR2 is YSYEKL. CDR3 length: 14 amino acids. This CDR3 reads CASSLRGGADTQYF. The DNA of the CDR3 is TGCGCCAGCAGCCTACGGGGGGGGGCAGATACGCAGTATTTT.

This sequence joins TRBV25-1 and TRBJ2-5, with a weak D call TRBD2 (7 bases). CDR1 and CDR2 from the germline V gene are MGHDK and SYGVNS. This CDR3 region has 14 residues. V was trimmed by 6 bases and J by 7 bases, leaving 18 bases between them. The DNA for the CDR3 is TGTGCCAGCAGAGGGGAGGGGGGGGATGTGACCCAGTACTTC. Residues: CASRGEGGDVTQYF.

This chain joins TRBV2 and TRBJ2-5; TRBD1 agrees at 8 bases. CDR1 SNHLY and CDR2 FYNNEI come from the germline V gene. The CDR3 length is 12 residues. V shed 7 bases, J shed 7 bases, and the junction held 5 bases outside the gene matches. CDR3 amino acids: CASTDRAGTQYF. CDR3 coding DNA: TGTGCCAGCACGGACAGGGCGGGGACCCAGTACTTC.

The rearrangement links TRBV25-1 to TRBJ2-1; D not certain. This CDR3 region has 12 residues. The germline V gene has CDR1 MGHDK and CDR2 SYGVNS. Trimming pared 4 bases from V and 8 bases from J, leaving 9 bases between. In DNA, the CDR3 is TGTGCCAGCAGTGGCCAGATGGATGAGCAGTTCTTC. Its protein is CASSGQMDEQFF.

The chain combines TRBV28 with TRBJ1-1; 7 nucleotides line up with TRBD1. This CDR3 is 15 amino acids long. Losses at the gene ends were 7 bases for V and 8 bases for J; bases not matched to a gene: 16. From germline, CDR1 is MDHEN and CDR2 SYDVKM. CDR3 bases: TGTGCCAGCATCGATCCGCCGCGAGGGGGCGGGGAAGCTTTCTTT. Its protein product is CASIDPPRGGGEAFF.

This clone appeared a few times. The rearrangement uses TRBV28 and TRBJ2-1, with 8 bases aligning to TRBD2. The germline V gene encodes CDR1 MDHEN and CDR2 SYDVKM. V was clipped by 6 bases and J by 0 bases; unmatched bases: 1. The CDR3 totals 14 residues. The DNA of the CDR3 is TGTGCCAGCAGAAGCGGGAGCTCCTACAATGAGCAGTTCTTC. Translating gives CASRSGSSYNEQFF.

This chain joins TRBV7-8 and TRBJ2-2; tentative D call: TRBD1 (6 bases). CDR1 SGHVS and CDR2 FQNEAQ come from the germline V gene. The CDR3 is 16 amino acids. The V gene lost 3 bases and the J gene lost 0 bases, with 11 bases spanning the gap. The CDR3 nucleotides are TGTGCCAGCAGCTTTGAGACAGGATCGAACACCGGGGAGCTGTTTTTT. Residues: CASSFETGSNTGELFF.

V gene TRBV9 combines with J gene TRBJ2-2; TRBD2 is a possible D gene (6 bases). Germline V CDR1 and CDR2: SGDLS, YYNGEE. CDR3 length equals 15 residues. V dropped 5 bases and J dropped 0 bases, with 11 bases sitting between them. DNA for the CDR3: TGTGCCAGCAGGGGCGGGGAAACGAACACCGGGGAGCTGTTTTTT. This codes for CASRGGETNTGELFF.

This chain links TRBV27 with TRBJ1-1, with 9 nucleotides matching TRBD1. Germline values: CDR1 MNHEY, CDR2 SMNVEV (reference sequence). There are 15 residues in the CDR3. Trimming at V came to 5 bases and at J to 1 base, leaving 5 bases not matched to a gene. The CDR3 region is CASSPLQGANTEAFF. The CDR3 region has the DNA TGTGCCAGCAGTCCCTTACAGGGGGCGAACACTGAAGCTTTCTTT.

This chain links TRBV2 with TRBJ2-2, with 7 bases matching TRBD2. V lost 8 bases to trimming and J lost 6 bases; unmatched junction nucleotides: 9. CDR3 length: 14 residues. CDR1 SNHLY and CDR2 FYNNEI come from the germline V gene. CDR3 sequence (DNA): TGTGCCAGCTCCCGGGAGGCCCTTCCCGGGGAGCTGTTTTTT. The encoded protein is CASSREALPGELFF.

This rearrangement joins TRBV27 to TRBJ2-7; maybe TRBD2 (6 bases). Germline lookup yields CDR1 MNHEY and CDR2 SMNVEV (reference sequence). Trimming pared 2 bases from V and 3 bases from J, leaving 11 bases between. The CDR3 length is 14 residues. This CDR3 reads CASSLRGLYYEQYF. CDR3 nucleotide sequence: TGTGCCAGCAGTTTAAGGGGACTGTACTACGAGCAGTACTTC.

The rearrangement uses TRBV30 and TRBJ1-1, with D possibly being TRBD1 (5 bases). V was clipped by 6 bases and J by 6 bases, with 14 bases between them. The CDR3 is 12 residues long. Germline assignment: CDR1 GTSNPN and CDR2 SVGIG (reference sequence). CDR3: CACQTDGPEAFF. DNA of the CDR3: TGTGCCTGCCAGACAGACGGACCTGAAGCTTTCTTT. Full variable domain (outside the CDR3, taken from reference TRBV30 and TRBJ1-1): SQTIHQWPATLVQPVGSPLSLECTVEGTSNPNLYWYRQAAGRGLQLLFYSVGIGQISSEVPQNLSASRPQDRQFILSSKKLLLSDSGFYLCACQTDGPEAFFGQGTRLTVV.